The clone carrying this T cell receptor (beta chain) was seen ten or more times. Its matching antigen is unknown. This entry belongs to a study of neurological immune-mediated disorders. The study, taken as a whole, reports: Subjects shared no identical expanded-clone CDR3 amino acid sequences, suggesting private TCR-beta repertoires in all groups. Multiple sclerosis patients had less TCR clonal expansion than even healthy controls, unlike HTLV-1-associated myelopathy.

This sample's time point: longitudinal time-point 2. The study used blood bank volunteers in Maryland, USA, as healthy controls. Germline V gene data show CDR1 as SGHKS and CDR2 as YYEKEE (reference sequence). The V end was cut by 1 base, the J end by 5 bases, with 10 bases between. The CDR3 totals 15 residues. The authors made cDNA by 5'RACE with 10-nucleotide random UMIs. MiXCR was run by TCRdb on the 5' RACE reads, yielding one entry per CDR3 protein. Altogether roughly 60,000 distinct CDR3 sequences are present, roughly 10% being singletons, with the ten largest covering around 12%. This rearrangement joins TRBV5-5 to TRBJ1-6, with TRBD1 as a possible D gene (5 bases). The TCR originated in a young man in good health. Sequencing was carried out using PBMCs. The CDR3 DNA reads TGTGCCAGCAGCTTGTTCGGGGCCAATAATTCACCCCTCCACTTT. Translation gives CASSLFGANNSPLHF. The whole variable domain, filled in from reference TRBV5-5 and TRBJ1-6, reads DAGVTQSPTHLIKTRGQQVTLRCSPISGHKSVSWYQQVLGQGPQFIFQYYEKEERGRGNFPDRFSARQFPNYSSELNVNALLLGDSALYLCASSLFGANNSPLHFGNGTRLTVT.